This T cell receptor (beta chain) was found in a study of T cells in tuberculosis. This clone was observed a single time. This CDR3 comprises 16 residues. V lost 0 bases to trimming and J lost 7 bases; unmatched junction nucleotides: 10. From germline, CDR1 is SGHRS and CDR2 YFSETQ. The repertoire was sequenced with immunoSEQ multiplex PCR; TCRdb's copy has only in-frame clones and lacks some. The sample holds tens of thousands of clones, less than 95% seen once. This receptor was identified in a donor between 5 and 29 years old with latent tuberculosis or without tuberculosis infection. Some clones in this sample may be carry-over from other donors' samples. The V gene is TRBV5-1, the J gene TRBJ1-5; TRBD1 matches 7 bases. Sequenced sample: PBMCs. This CDR3 reads CASSLDGRGPRQPQHF. DNA for the CDR3: TGCGCCAGCAGCTTGGACGGGAGGGGGCCTCGGCAGCCCCAGCATTTT.